These 16 T cell receptor beta chains were all obtained from the same sample, sequenced in a study of CD8 T cells in ankylosing spondylitis. TCRdb re-derived calls from the 5' RACE reads in MiXCR, one entry per CDR3 protein. The profile shows around 94,000 distinct CDR3 sequences, around 8.5% of them singletons. Overall study findings and caveats: Several highly homologous variants made up a TCR beta motif, and this motif appeared characteristic of ankylosing spondylitis blood.

These receptors have no known antigen. The sequenced sample was blood, either unsorted or a sorted T cell fraction (not recorded which). The receptors were gathered from a male donor with ankylosing spondylitis.

The chain links TRBV7-2 to TRBJ2-7; D is ambiguous. Between the trimmed V and J ends, which lost 1 base and 2 bases, there was a span of 18 bases. CDR1 is SGHTA, CDR2 FQGNSA, per germline. The CDR3 has 17 amino acids. CDR3 bases: TGTGCCAGCAGCTTAGGTATCGCGTCAGTCCCTACCTACGAGCAGTACTTC. It translates to CASSLGIASVPTYEQYF.

This chain uses TRBV27 with TRBJ2-1; 13 bases line up with TRBD2. CDR1 is MNHEY and CDR2 is SMNVEV in the germline V gene (reference sequence). The CDR3 spans 15 residues. V trimming: 6 bases; J trimming: 7 bases; junction bases outside the gene matches: 6. This chain's CDR3 is CASSPGTSGTNEQFF. Written as DNA, the CDR3 is TGTGCCAGCAGCCCCGGGACTAGCGGGACTAATGAGCAGTTCTTC.

The chain couples TRBV3-1 to TRBJ1-5, with TRBD1 identical over 7 bases. CDR3 size: 15 residues. The ends lost 1 base at V and 3 bases at J; junction bases unmatched: 3. Germline loops: CDR1 LGHDT, CDR2 YNNKEL (reference sequence). The CDR3 sequence is CASSQGQGDNQPQHF. CDR3 DNA: TGTGCCAGCAGCCAAGGGCAGGGGGACAATCAGCCCCAGCATTTT.

The rearrangement uses TRBV21-1 and TRBJ2-7; the table calls TRBD1, which could not be checked here. TRBV21-1 is classified as a pseudogene. This CDR3 region has 18 residues. This CDR3 is CASSKVDGWTGGKYEQYV. In DNA form, the CDR3 reads TGTGCCAGCAGCAAAGTAGATGGATGGACAGGGGGCAAGTACGAGCAGTACGTC.

This clonotype was seen at least ten times. The chain joins TRBV29-1 to TRBJ1-1; a possible D gene is TRBD1 (6 bases). Germline CDR1 reads SQVTM; CDR2 reads ANQGSEA. The CDR3 spans 14 residues. Trimming took off 4 bases at V and 0 bases at J, with 12 bases between the two ends. CDR3 sequence: CSVGAGAMNTEAFF. The CDR3, as DNA: TGCAGCGTTGGGGCAGGGGCGATGAACACTGAAGCTTTCTTT.

This rearrangement joins TRBV27 to TRBJ1-6; a weak D match, TRBD1 (5 bases). The CDR3 has 13 residues. V gave up 6 bases and J gave up 9 bases, with 12 bases separating them. From germline, CDR1 is MNHEY and CDR2 SMNVEV (reference sequence). The CDR3 coding sequence is TGTGCCAGCAGCCTTAGGGGAGGTTCACCCCTCCACTTT. Protein sequence: CASSLRGGSPLHF.

There are a few counts of this clonotype. The gene calls are TRBV28 and TRBJ2-5, with 11 bases matching TRBD2. Germline CDR1 is MDHEN and CDR2 is SYDVKM. There are 20 residues in the CDR3. V shed 3 bases and J 2 bases; nucleotides not matched to a gene: 17. Here the CDR3 DNA reads TGTGCCAGCAGTTTCCCGGGGAGGATGACTAGCGGGGAGTGGCAAGAGACCCAGTACTTC. It specifies CASSFPGRMTSGEWQETQYF.

This clonotype came up many times. This chain connects TRBV6-6 to TRBJ2-7; 11 bases map to TRBD2. The V gene's germline CDR1 is MNHNY and CDR2 SVGAGI (reference sequence). Unmatched junction bases numbered 7, after V lost 11 bases and J lost 4 bases. The CDR3 has 13 residues. The CDR3 region is CASSGLAVYEQYF. CDR3 in DNA: TGTGCCTCATCGGGACTAGCGGTATACGAGCAGTACTTC.

The sample holds many counts of this clonotype. The CDR3 reads CASRFRDSEAFF. The CDR3 DNA is TGTGCCAGCAGATTCCGGGACAGTGAAGCTTTCTTT. The V and J genes are TRBV2 and TRBJ1-1, with 7 positions matching TRBD1. CDR1 SNHLY and CDR2 FYNNEI come from the germline V gene. Germline trimming cut 6 bases from V and 7 bases from J; bases unmatched to any gene: 5. CDR3 size: 12 residues.

In its sample, this clonotype was seen many times. The CDR3: CSVGERNEQFF. In DNA, the CDR3 is TGCAGCGTGGGGGAGCGGAATGAGCAGTTCTTC. This chain joins TRBV29-1 and TRBJ2-1; D could derive from TRBD1 or TRBD2 (5 bases each). CDR3 length: 11 amino acids. Trimming removed 6 bases at V and 7 bases at J, with 10 bases between. Germline V gene lookup returns CDR1 SQVTM and CDR2 ANQGSEA.

There are a few counts of this clonotype. The J gene is TRBJ2-7, the V gene TRBV5-5; TRBD1 might be the D (6 bases). Germline V gene lookup returns CDR1 SGHKS and CDR2 YYEKEE (reference sequence). V lost 0 bases and J lost 1, with 11 bases in between. The CDR3 is made up of 15 amino acids. The CDR3 loop is CASSLAPDRSYEQYF. The CDR3 nucleotides read TGTGCCAGCAGCTTGGCCCCTGACAGGTCCTACGAGCAGTACTTC.

In this sample, this clonotype turned up many times. The chain is built from TRBV5-6 and TRBJ1-3; tentatively, D is TRBD1 (5 bases). V lost 0 bases and J 1 base, leaving 5 bases between the germline ends. This CDR3 spans 14 amino acids. The germline gives CDR1 SGHDT, CDR2 YYEEEE. The CDR3 DNA reads TGTGCCAGCAGCTTGGCAGGGTCTGGAAACACCATATATTTT. Its protein product is CASSLAGSGNTIYF.

Here the CDR3 DNA reads TGTGCCAGCAGTTCAAAGTCGGGCCCTAACTATGGCTACACCTTC. Residues: CASSSKSGPNYGYTF. This chain connects TRBV27 to TRBJ1-2; D is uncertain. In germline, CDR1 is MNHEY, CDR2 SMNVEV (reference sequence). Trimming took 4 bases from V and 0 from J, leaving 12 bases between them. CDR3 length equals 15 residues.

This clonotype is a singleton in its sample. The V call is TRBV24-1, the J call TRBJ2-2; 9 bases align to TRBD2. The germline CDR1 and CDR2 sequences are KGHDR and SFDVKD. Trimming took 9 bases from V and 4 from J; bases not matched to a gene: 2. The CDR3 loop spans 13 amino acids. Here the CDR3 DNA reads TGTGCCACCGAAGCGGGAGGCACCGGGGAGCTGTTTTTT. Amino acids: CATEAGGTGELFF.

The chain recombines TRBV15 with TRBJ1-1; no definite D call. V dropped 6 bases and J dropped 0 bases, with 8 bases sitting between them. This CDR3 has 13 amino acids. Germline values: CDR1 LNHNV, CDR2 YYDKDF (reference sequence). CDR3 residues: CATSLTVNTEAFF. CDR3 sequence (DNA): TGTGCCACCAGTCTTACAGTGAACACTGAAGCTTTCTTT.

This clonotype has a count of ten or more. J is TRBJ2-7 and V is TRBV4-1; a possible D gene is TRBD1 (5 bases). The V end was cut by 0 bases, the J end by 2 bases, with 11 bases between. CDR1 is MGHRA, CDR2 YSYEKL, per germline. CDR3 length: 15 amino acids. CDR3 region: CASSQEGLFTYEQYF. CDR3 nucleotides: TGCGCCAGCAGCCAAGAGGGGCTTTTCACCTACGAGCAGTACTTC.